One and the same sample provided the 21 T cell receptor beta chains below, sequenced in a study of blood T cell repertoires in COVID-19. The repertoire was sequenced with immunoSEQ multiplex PCR; TCRdb's copy has only in-frame clones and lacks some. The sample includes approximately 290,000 clones, 87% of them seen just once. Sequenced material: peripheral blood. These receptors originate from a man between 18 and 29 years old with active or convalescent COVID-19.

The genes are TRBV3-1 (or the pseudogene TRBV3-2) and TRBJ1-6; D perhaps matches TRBD1 (5 bases). Germline CDR1 reads LGHDT; CDR2 reads YNNKEL (reference sequence). This CDR3 contains 15 residues. Trimming cost V 0 bases and J 10 bases, with 13 bases left between them. CDR3: CASSQDPVQGSPLHF. Written as DNA, the CDR3 is TGTGCCAGCAGCCAAGATCCGGTGCAGGGCTCACCCCTCCACTTT.

The chain has TRBV2 and TRBJ2-2; perhaps TRBD1 as D (6 bases). The germline CDR1 and CDR2 sequences are SNHLY and FYNNEI. Trimming stripped 7 bases from V and 5 bases from J, with 14 bases between. This CDR3 is built from 14 residues. CDR3 bases: TGTGCCAGCAACCTACAGGGAGTGACCGGGGAGCTGTTTTTT. Encoded protein: CASNLQGVTGELFF.

J is TRBJ1-6 and V is TRBV25-1; no definite D call. Trimming took off 11 bases at V and 0 bases at J, with 5 bases between the two ends. Germline loops: CDR1 MGHDK, CDR2 SYGVNS. There are 12 residues in the CDR3. Written as DNA, the CDR3 is TGTGCCGTGAGCTCCTATAATTCACCCCTCCACTTT. This sequence encodes CAVSSYNSPLHF.

The chain employs TRBV3-1 (or the pseudogene TRBV3-2) and TRBJ1-5; D might be TRBD1 (6 bases). CDR3 length: 15 amino acids. CDR1 is LGHDT, CDR2 YNNKEL, per germline (reference sequence). Trimming stripped 4 bases from V and 2 bases from J, with 12 bases between. The CDR3 nucleotides read TGTGCCAGCAGCCCGGGACATTTTGGCAATCAGCCCCAGCATTTT. Amino acids: CASSPGHFGNQPQHF.

The chain combines TRBV24-1 with TRBJ2-5, with 8 nucleotides matching TRBD1. The V and J ends lost 2 bases and 2 bases, in that order; junction bases with no gene match: 0. This CDR3 comprises 14 residues. Germline V CDR1 and CDR2: KGHDR, SFDVKD. DNA of the CDR3: TGTGCCACCAGTGATTGGGACAGGCAAGAGACCCAGTACTTC. It is translated as CATSDWDRQETQYF.

This clone was seen a single time. This sequence joins TRBV27 and TRBJ2-1; D might be TRBD1 (5 bases). CDR1 and CDR2 from the germline V gene are MNHEY and SMNVEV (reference sequence). Trimming took 3 bases from V and 2 from J, leaving 14 bases between them. CDR3 length equals 16 residues. CDR3 residues: CASSFNQGGPYNEQFF. DNA of the CDR3: TGTGCCAGCAGTTTTAATCAGGGTGGACCCTACAATGAGCAGTTCTTC.

This chain uses TRBV5-1 with TRBJ1-1; 9 positions match TRBD1. CDR1 is SGHRS, CDR2 YFSETQ, per germline. The CDR3 length is 15 residues. Trimming cost V 7 bases and J 2 bases; bases outside gene matches: 9. The CDR3: CASAFLTGGNTEAFF. DNA of the CDR3: TGCGCCAGCGCTTTTTTAACAGGGGGCAACACTGAAGCTTTCTTT.

This chain links TRBV6-5 with TRBJ1-5; TRBD1 aligns across 8 bases. Germline assignment: CDR1 MNHEY and CDR2 SVGAGI. The length of the CDR3 is 14 residues. V lost 8 bases to trimming and J lost 4 bases; unmatched junction nucleotides: 7. The CDR3, as DNA: TGTGCCAGCCAAGACCGGGACAGGAATCAGCCCCAGCATTTT. This encodes CASQDRDRNQPQHF.

The V call is TRBV9, the J call TRBJ1-2; 10 nucleotides align to TRBD1. Germline CDR1 SGDLS, CDR2 YYNGEE. The ends lost 3 bases at V and 4 bases at J; junction bases unmatched: 6. The CDR3 runs to 15 residues. CDR3 in DNA: TGTGCCAGCAGCGGACAGGGGGCAAGATTCTATGGCTACACCTTC. Encoded protein: CASSGQGARFYGYTF.

This clone was recorded once. The V and J genes are TRBV28 and TRBJ2-4; D is possibly TRBD2 (6 bases). The V end was cut by 5 bases, the J end by 2 bases, with 13 bases between. Germline V gene data show CDR1 as MDHEN and CDR2 as SYDVKM. The CDR3 sequence is 15 residues long. The CDR3 region is CASSRRGNSKNIQYF. The CDR3 DNA reads TGTGCCAGCAGTAGGAGGGGCAACTCCAAAAACATTCAGTACTTC. Supplemented by reference TRBV28 and TRBJ2-4, the full variable domain reads DVKVTQSSRYLVKRTGEKVFLECVQDMDHENMFWYRQDPGLGLRLIYFSYDVKMKEKGDIPEGYSVSREKKERFSLILESASTNQTSMYLCASSRRGNSKNIQYFGAGTRLSVL.

The chain uses TRBV7-2 and TRBJ2-7; the match to TRBD2 covers 8 bases. Per germline, CDR1 SGHTA and CDR2 FQGNSA. The CDR3 sequence is 15 residues long. V was clipped by 5 bases and J by 4 bases; unmatched bases: 10. The CDR3 loop reads CASSIGSGGQYEQYF. The CDR3 DNA sequence: TGTGCCAGCAGCATCGGATCGGGGGGGCAATACGAGCAGTACTTC. The full variable domain, completed using reference TRBV7-2 and TRBJ2-7, is GAGVSQSPSNKVTEKGKDVELRCDPISGHTALYWYRQSLGQGLEFLIYFQGNSAPDKSGLPSDRFSAERTGGSVSTLTIQRTQQEDSAVYLCASSIGSGGQYEQYFGPGTRLTVT.

The chain uses TRBV19 and TRBJ2-3, with 11 bases fitting TRBD2. Germline assignment: CDR1 LNHDA and CDR2 SQIVND (reference sequence). This CDR3 spans 15 amino acids. V lost 3 bases to trimming and J lost 4 bases; unmatched junction nucleotides: 3. The CDR3 sequence: CASSMLAGGADTQYF. The CDR3 DNA is TGTGCCAGTAGTATGCTAGCGGGGGGCGCAGATACGCAGTATTTT.

V is TRBV20-1 and J is TRBJ1-6; no clear D gene. The CDR3 has 16 residues. Germline V gene lookup returns CDR1 DFQATT and CDR2 SNEGSKA (reference sequence). The V end lost 3 bases, the J end lost 0 bases, and 12 bases lay between the germline ends. CDR3: CSASVSISSYNSPLHF. For the CDR3, the DNA is TGCAGTGCTAGTGTCAGTATCAGCTCCTATAATTCACCCCTCCACTTT.

This chain uses TRBV19 with TRBJ1-5; 10 bases match TRBD1. This CDR3 has 17 residues. V dropped 3 bases and J dropped 1; count of bases not matched to a gene: 6. Germline CDR1 is LNHDA and CDR2 is SQIVND (reference sequence). CDR3: CASSMRGTGVSNQPQHF. CDR3 DNA: TGTGCCAGTAGTATGAGAGGGACAGGGGTAAGCAATCAGCCCCAGCATTTT.

V usage is TRBV24-1 and J usage is TRBJ2-3, with 10 bases lining up with TRBD1. Germline V CDR1 and CDR2: KGHDR, SFDVKD. V shed 5 bases and J 5 bases; nucleotides not matched to a gene: 6. The CDR3 runs 15 residues. Here the CDR3 DNA reads TGTGCCACCAGTGTCCCGGGACAGGGGAAAGATACGCAGTATTTT. Translated: CATSVPGQGKDTQYF.

The chain recombines TRBV6-4 with TRBJ2-3; tentatively, D is TRBD1 (6 bases). V was shortened by 3 bases and J by 7 bases, with 20 bases between the two germline ends. The length of the CDR3 is 16 residues. Germline-derived CDR1 and CDR2 are MRHNA and SNTAGT. As DNA, the CDR3 is TGTGCCAGCAGTGATCCAACAGGGAACGAATGGAATACGCAGTATTTT. Protein: CASSDPTGNEWNTQYF.

The J gene is TRBJ2-3, the V gene TRBV11-2; 13 bases match TRBD2. Trimming cost V 5 bases and J 5 bases; bases outside gene matches: 4. This CDR3 contains 15 residues. The germline gives CDR1 SGHAT, CDR2 FQNNGV. CDR3 sequence: CASSPTSGGLDTQYF. CDR3 in DNA: TGTGCCAGCAGCCCGACTAGCGGGGGGTTAGATACGCAGTATTTT.

The gene calls are TRBV20-1 and TRBJ2-1; D call uncertain. Trimming pared 3 bases from V and 2 bases from J, leaving 11 bases between. CDR1 DFQATT and CDR2 SNEGSKA come from the germline V gene (reference sequence). This CDR3 is 14 amino acids long. The chain's CDR3 is CSASKTATYNEQFF. The CDR3 DNA reads TGCAGTGCTAGTAAGACTGCGACCTACAATGAGCAGTTCTTC.

V usage is TRBV28 and J usage is TRBJ1-1; 9 positions match TRBD1. The CDR3 runs 15 residues. V trimming: 5 bases; J trimming: 5 bases; junction bases outside the gene matches: 9. From germline, CDR1 is MDHEN and CDR2 SYDVKM. DNA for the CDR3: TGTGCCAGCAGTCCGGGGACAGGGCGGGGGACTGAAGCTTTCTTT. Translation: CASSPGTGRGTEAFF.

The gene calls are TRBV6-5 and TRBJ2-3; TRBD1 matches at 8 bases. There are 14 residues in the CDR3. After removal of 6 bases from V and 0 bases from J, the junction contained 2 bases not matched to a gene. Germline CDR1 MNHEY, CDR2 SVGAGI. In DNA form, the CDR3 reads TGTGCCAGCAGGGACAGGGCGAGCACAGATACGCAGTATTTT. As protein: CASRDRASTDTQYF.

The CDR3 DNA reads as TGTGCCAGCAGCTTGTTCTGGACTACGGATACGCAGTATTTT. Amino acid sequence: CASSLFWTTDTQYF. The chain carries TRBV5-6 and TRBJ2-3; tentatively, D is TRBD2 (6 bases). Trimming left V 1 base short and J 6 bases short, with 12 bases between. Germline values: CDR1 SGHDT, CDR2 YYEEEE. This CDR3 has 14 amino acids. The whole variable domain, filled in from reference TRBV5-6 and TRBJ2-3, reads DAGVTQSPTHLIKTRGQQVTLRCSPKSGHDTVSWYQQALGQGPQFIFQYYEEEERQRGNFPDRFSGHQFPNYSSELNVNALLLGDSALYLCASSLFWTTDTQYFGPGTRLTVL.